The entry below gives a single TCR beta chain sequence along with its context. Sequencing was performed with immunoSEQ multiplex PCR; in TCRdb, only in-frame clones are kept and a portion is missing. The repertoire has 90,000 to 100,000 clones, about 90% of them found once; the top ten carry around 0.6%. The sample belongs to a study of a mutant IDH1 vaccine in newly diagnosed glioma. Trimming cost V 5 bases and J 0 bases, with 17 bases left between them. This CDR3 is built from 17 residues. Per the germline V gene, CDR1 is SGHTA and CDR2 is FQGTGA. Time point given: baseline, week 1 (first vaccination visit). Documented treatment: pre-vaccination baseline after standard-of-care therapy. Each of the donors came in with new WHO grade 3 or 4 astrocytomas that were IDH1-mutant and ATRX-lost.

Sequenced material: PBMCs, taken from a glioma patient treated with radiotherapy, temozolomide or both. This chain uses TRBV7-3 with TRBJ2-1; TRBD1 or TRBD2 may be the D gene (6 bases each). This clonotype was obtained from a woman between 50 and 59 years old with glioma. The CDR3 nucleotides read TGTGCCAGCAGCCCCAGAGGAGGGGGTAGCTCCTACAATGAGCAGTTCTTC. Amino acid sequence: CASSPRGGGSSYNEQFF.